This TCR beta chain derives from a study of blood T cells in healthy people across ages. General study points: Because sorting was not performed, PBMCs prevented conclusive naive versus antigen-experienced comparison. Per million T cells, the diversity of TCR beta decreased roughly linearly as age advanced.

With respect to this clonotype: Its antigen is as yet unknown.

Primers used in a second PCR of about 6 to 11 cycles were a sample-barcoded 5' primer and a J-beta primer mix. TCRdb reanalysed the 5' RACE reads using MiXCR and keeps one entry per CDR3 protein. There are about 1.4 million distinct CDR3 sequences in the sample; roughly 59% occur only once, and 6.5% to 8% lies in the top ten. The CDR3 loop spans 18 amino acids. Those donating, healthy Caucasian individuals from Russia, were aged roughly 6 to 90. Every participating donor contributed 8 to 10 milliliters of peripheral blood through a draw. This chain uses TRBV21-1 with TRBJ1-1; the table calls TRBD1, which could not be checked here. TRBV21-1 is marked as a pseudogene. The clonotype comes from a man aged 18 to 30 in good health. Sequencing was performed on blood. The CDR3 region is CASSKMIFLDSWYTEAFF. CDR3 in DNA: TGTGCCAGCAGCAAAATGATCTTCTTAGACAGCTGGTACACTGAAGCTTTCTTT.